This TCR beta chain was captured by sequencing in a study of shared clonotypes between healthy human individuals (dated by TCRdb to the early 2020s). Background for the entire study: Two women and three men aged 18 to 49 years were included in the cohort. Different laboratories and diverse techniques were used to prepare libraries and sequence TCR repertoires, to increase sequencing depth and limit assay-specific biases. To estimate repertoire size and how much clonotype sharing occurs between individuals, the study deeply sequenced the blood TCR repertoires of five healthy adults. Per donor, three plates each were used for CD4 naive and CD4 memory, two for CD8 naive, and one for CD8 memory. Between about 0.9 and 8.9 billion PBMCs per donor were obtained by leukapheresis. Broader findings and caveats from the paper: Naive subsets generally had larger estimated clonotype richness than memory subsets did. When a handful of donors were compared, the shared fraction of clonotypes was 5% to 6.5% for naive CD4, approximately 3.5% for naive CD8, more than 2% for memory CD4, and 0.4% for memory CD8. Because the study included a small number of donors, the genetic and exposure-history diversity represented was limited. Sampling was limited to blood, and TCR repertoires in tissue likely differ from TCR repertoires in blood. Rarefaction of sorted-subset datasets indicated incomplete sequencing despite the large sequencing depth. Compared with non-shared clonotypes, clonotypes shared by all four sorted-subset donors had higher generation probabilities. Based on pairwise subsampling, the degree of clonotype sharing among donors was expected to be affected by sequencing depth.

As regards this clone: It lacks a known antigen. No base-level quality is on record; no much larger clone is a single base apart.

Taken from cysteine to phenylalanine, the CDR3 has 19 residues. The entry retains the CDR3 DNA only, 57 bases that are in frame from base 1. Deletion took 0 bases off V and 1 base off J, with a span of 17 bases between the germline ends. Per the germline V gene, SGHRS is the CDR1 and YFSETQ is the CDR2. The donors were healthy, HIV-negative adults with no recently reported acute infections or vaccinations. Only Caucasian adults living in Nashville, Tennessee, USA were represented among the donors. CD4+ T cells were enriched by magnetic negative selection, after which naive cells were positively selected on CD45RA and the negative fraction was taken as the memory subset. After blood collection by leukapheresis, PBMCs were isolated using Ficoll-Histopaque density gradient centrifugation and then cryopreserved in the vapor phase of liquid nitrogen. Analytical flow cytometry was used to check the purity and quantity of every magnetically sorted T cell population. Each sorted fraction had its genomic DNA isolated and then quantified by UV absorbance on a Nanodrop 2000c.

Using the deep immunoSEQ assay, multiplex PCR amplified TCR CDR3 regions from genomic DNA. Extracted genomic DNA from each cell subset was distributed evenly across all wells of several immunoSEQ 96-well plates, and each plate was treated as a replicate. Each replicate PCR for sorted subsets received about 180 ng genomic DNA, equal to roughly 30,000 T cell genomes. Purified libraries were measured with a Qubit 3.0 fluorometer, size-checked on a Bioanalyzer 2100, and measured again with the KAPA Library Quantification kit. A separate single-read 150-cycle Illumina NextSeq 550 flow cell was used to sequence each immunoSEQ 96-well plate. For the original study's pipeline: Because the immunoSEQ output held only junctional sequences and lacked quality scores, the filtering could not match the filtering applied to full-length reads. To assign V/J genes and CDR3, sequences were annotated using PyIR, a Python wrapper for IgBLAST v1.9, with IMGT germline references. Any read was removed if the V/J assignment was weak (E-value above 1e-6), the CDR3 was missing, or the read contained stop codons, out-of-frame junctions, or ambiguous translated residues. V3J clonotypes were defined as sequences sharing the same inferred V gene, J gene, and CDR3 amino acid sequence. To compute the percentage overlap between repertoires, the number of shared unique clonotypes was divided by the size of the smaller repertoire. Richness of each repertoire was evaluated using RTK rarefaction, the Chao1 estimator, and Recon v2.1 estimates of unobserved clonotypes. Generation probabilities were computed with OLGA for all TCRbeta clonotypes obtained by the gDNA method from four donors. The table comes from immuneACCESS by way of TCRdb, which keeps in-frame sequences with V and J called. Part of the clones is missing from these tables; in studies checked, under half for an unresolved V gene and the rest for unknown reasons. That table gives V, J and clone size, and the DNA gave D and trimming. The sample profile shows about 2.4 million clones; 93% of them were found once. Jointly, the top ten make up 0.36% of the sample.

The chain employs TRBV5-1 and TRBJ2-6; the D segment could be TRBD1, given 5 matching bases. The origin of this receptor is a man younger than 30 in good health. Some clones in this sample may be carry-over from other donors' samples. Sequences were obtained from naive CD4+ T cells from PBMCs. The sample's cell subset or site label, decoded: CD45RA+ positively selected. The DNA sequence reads TGCGCCAGCAGCTTGGGTCTTGGGTCAGGGCTATCTGGGGCCAACGTCCTGACTTTC. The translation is CASSLGLGSGLSGANVLTF.